A single sample gave rise to the 28 T cell receptor beta chains below, sequenced in a study of immune heterogeneity within non-small cell lung tumors. In a multiplex PCR, 32 V and 13 J primers amplified TCR beta CDR3. TCRdb reprocessed the multiplex PCR reads with MiXCR, giving one entry per CDR3 protein. Among about 5,700 distinct CDR3 sequences listed, around 23% were seen once. Bulk tumor genomic DNA (600 ng per sample) served as template. Spaced far apart, several biopsies were taken from each primary tumor during surgery. Curative surgery was undertaken by patients, who had untreated, newly diagnosed non-small cell lung cancer. Source material: lung tumor tissue. These receptors were taken from an older woman with non-small cell lung cancer.

By sample share, this clonotype is medium-sized. The junction departs from germline at one end; a sequencing error may be responsible. The chain joins TRBV19 to TRBJ2-7, with TRBD2 identical over 13 bases. There are 13 residues in the CDR3. Germline CDR1 reads LNHDA; CDR2 reads SQIVND (reference sequence). The CDR3, as DNA: TGTGCCAGTAGTATGGGGACTAGCGGGACTACGTTATTC. Its protein is CASSMGTSGTTLF. The whole variable domain, remainder taken from reference TRBV19 and TRBJ2-7, is DGGITQSPKYLFRKEGQNVTLSCEQNLNHDAMYWYRQDPGQGLRLIYYSQIVNDFQKGDIAEGYSVSREKKESFPLTVTSAQKNPTAFYLCASSMGTSGTTLFGPGTRLTVT.

Sample share makes this clonotype medium-sized. The chain couples TRBV15 to TRBJ1-4; the D is unclear. This CDR3 has 16 residues. V lost 0 bases to trimming and J lost 8 bases, with 16 bases between them. Germline CDR1 reads LNHNV; CDR2 reads YYDKDF (reference sequence). The CDR3 region is CATSRDNGPSWEKLFF. The DNA of the CDR3 is TGTGCCACCAGCAGAGATAACGGTCCCTCGTGGGAAAAACTGTTTTTT.

This clonotype has a handful of counts. The CDR3 sequence: CSARSTITDTQYF. The CDR3 nucleotides read TGCAGTGCTAGATCGACAATCACAGATACGCAGTATTTT. The rearrangement uses TRBV20-1 and TRBJ2-3; D is unresolved. The CDR3 contains 13 residues. The germline gives CDR1 DFQATT, CDR2 SNEGSKA (reference sequence). V was cut by 2 bases and J by 2 bases, with 8 bases left in between.

This clonotype occurred many times. This chain connects TRBV9 to TRBJ2-2; D not certain. The V end was cut by 5 bases, the J end by 6 bases, with 8 bases between. CDR3 size: 12 residues. Germline V lookup: CDR1 SGDLS, CDR2 YYNGEE. The CDR3 sequence is CASSFNPGELFF. The CDR3 DNA reads as TGTGCCAGCAGTTTCAACCCCGGGGAGCTGTTTTTT. Based on the CDR3 plus reference TRBV9 and TRBJ2-2, the full variable domain is DSGVTQTPKHLITATGQRVTLRCSPRSGDLSVYWYQQSLDQGLQFLIQYYNGEERAKGNILERFSAQQFPDLHSELNLSSLELGDSALYFCASSFNPGELFFGEGSRLTVL.

Judged by abundance, this clonotype is medium-sized. The rearrangement uses TRBV6-1 and TRBJ1-2; TRBD1 matches 7 bases. Losses at the gene ends were 0 bases for V and 8 bases for J; bases not matched to a gene: 9. In germline, CDR1 is MNHNS, CDR2 SASEGT. The CDR3 is made up of 15 amino acids. In DNA form, the CDR3 reads TGTGCCAGCAGTGAAGCCCCTCGGACAGGTAGAGGCTACACCTTC. Protein sequence: CASSEAPRTGRGYTF.

In this sample, this clonotype is medium-sized. The chain uses TRBV28 and TRBJ1-6; TRBD1 might be the D (6 bases). The V gene's germline CDR1 is MDHEN and CDR2 SYDVKM. Deletions cut 5 bases from V and 9 bases from J, with 17 bases between. The CDR3 is 15 residues long. CDR3 loop: CASSAPYRVGSPLHF. As DNA, the CDR3 is TGTGCCAGCAGTGCCCCCTACAGGGTTGGTTCACCCCTCCACTTT.

This clonotype is deemed medium-sized. The V call is TRBV19, the J call TRBJ1-1; TRBD1 matches 10 bases. V dropped 5 bases and J dropped 6; count of bases not matched to a gene: 15. The CDR3 spans 17 residues. Looked up from germline, CDR1 is LNHDA and CDR2 is SQIVND (reference sequence). The CDR3, as DNA: TGTGCCAGTAGTGGGATAAAATCGGGACAGGGGTCCCCTGAAGCTTTCTTT. This gives the protein CASSGIKSGQGSPEAFF.

In its sample, this clonotype was seen a few times. The junction departs from germline at one end; a sequencing error may be responsible. CDR3 coding DNA: TGTGCTAGCAGCGCGACTAGCGGGGGGTACAATGAGCAGTTCTTC. Translating it yields CASSATSGGYNEQFF. The gene calls are TRBV7-7 and TRBJ2-1; the match to TRBD2 covers 13 bases. The CDR3 length is 15 residues. Germline CDR1 SSHAT, CDR2 FNYEAQ (reference sequence).

This clonotype ranks as medium-sized (0.01 to 0.1%). V and J are TRBV20-1 and TRBJ2-2; 14 bases are a match to TRBD2. The CDR3 is 15 amino acids. From germline, CDR1 is DFQATT and CDR2 SNEGSKA (reference sequence). Trimming took 4 bases from V and 3 from J; bases not matched to a gene: 1. The DNA for the CDR3 is TGCAGTGCTAAGGGACTAGCGGGAGACACCGGGGAGCTGTTTTTT. Its translation is CSAKGLAGDTGELFF.

CDR3: CSAHRSGKSNEQFF. The CDR3 DNA sequence: TGCAGTGCGCACCGCAGCGGGAAGAGCAATGAGCAGTTCTTC. The V gene is TRBV20-1, the J gene TRBJ2-1; 7 nucleotides match TRBD2. The J segment lost 6 bases and the V segment lost 6 bases, leaving 11 bases of the junction unmatched. This CDR3 comprises 14 residues. Per the germline V gene, CDR1 is DFQATT and CDR2 is SNEGSKA (reference sequence).

This clonotype was detected many times. CDR3 amino acids: CSAHPSVGTDTQYF. The CDR3 nucleotides are TGCAGTGCCCACCCTAGCGTCGGCACAGATACGCAGTATTTT. The chain links TRBV20-1 to TRBJ2-3, with a tentative D call TRBD2 (6 bases). The CDR3 is 14 amino acids. Trimming took off 6 bases at V and 1 base at J, with 14 bases between the two ends. CDR1 is DFQATT, CDR2 SNEGSKA, per germline (reference sequence).

By its share, this clonotype is medium-sized. The V call is TRBV6-5, the J call TRBJ1-1, with D unresolved. Trimming cost V 2 bases and J 4 bases, with 14 bases left between them. Germline-derived CDR1 and CDR2 are MNHEY and SVGAGI. The length of the CDR3 is 15 residues. This chain's CDR3 is CASSYPAETRTEAFF. The CDR3 DNA is TGTGCCAGCAGTTACCCGGCGGAAACACGCACTGAAGCTTTCTTT.

The V call is TRBV19, the J call TRBJ2-1; a weak D match, TRBD2 (6 bases). This CDR3 has 12 residues. With 9 bases removed from V and 13 bases from J, the gap between germline ends came to 19 bases. Germline CDR1 LNHDA, CDR2 SQIVND (reference sequence). The CDR3 nucleotides are TGTGCCAGCAGTCCGGGGGTTTATGTTCAGTTCTTC. It is translated as CASSPGVYVQFF.

By frequency in the sample, this clonotype is medium-sized. This chain links TRBV7-2 with TRBJ2-7, with D unresolved. V was clipped by 4 bases and J by 6 bases, with 10 bases between them. CDR1 SGHTA and CDR2 FQGNSA come from the germline V gene. The CDR3 consists of 12 residues. The CDR3 bases are TGTGCCAGCAGCTCATCGATTAGCGAGCAGTACTTC. It encodes CASSSSISEQYF.

This clonotype counts as medium-sized. J is TRBJ2-7 and V is TRBV6-1; 8 nucleotides line up with TRBD1. Germline V gene data show CDR1 as MNHNS and CDR2 as SASEGT. Trimming took 4 bases from V and 4 from J; bases not matched to a gene: 9. The length of the CDR3 is 15 residues. CDR3 residues: CASSGTGTGQYEQYF. The CDR3 DNA reads TGTGCCAGCAGTGGAACCGGGACAGGCCAATACGAGCAGTACTTC.

For this clonotype: With a much larger clone just one base away, this may be a read error. The J gene is TRBJ2-2, the V gene TRBV6-2 or TRBV6-3, with 15 bases that match TRBD2. This CDR3 has 18 residues. CDR1 is MNHEY, CDR2 SVGEGT, per germline. J was trimmed by 5 bases and V by 4 bases; bases with no gene match: 8. CDR3 DNA sequence: TGTGCCAGCAGTTCTCGGACTAGCGGGAGGGAAAGGACCGGGGAGCTGTTTTTT. This encodes CASSSRTSGRERTGELFF.

Relative to its sample, this clonotype is medium-sized (0.01 to 0.1%). The rearrangement uses TRBV24-1 and TRBJ2-1; TRBD2 aligns across 8 bases. V gave up 0 bases and J gave up 5 bases; unmatched junction bases: 5. Germline V lookup: CDR1 KGHDR, CDR2 SFDVKD. The CDR3 length is 16 residues. CDR3 loop: CATSDLSAGGNNEQFF. The CDR3 DNA is TGTGCCACCAGTGATTTGAGTGCGGGAGGCAACAATGAGCAGTTCTTC.

As for this clonotype: Being one base from a much bigger clone, this may be a read error. The chain uses TRBV5-1 and TRBJ2-3; TRBD2 aligns across 9 bases. Trimming cost V 4 bases and J 8 bases; bases outside gene matches: 5. Germline loops: CDR1 SGHRS, CDR2 YFSETQ. CDR3 length: 13 residues. CDR3 region: CASSERTSVTQYF. DNA of the CDR3: TGCGCCAGCAGCGAGAGGACTAGCGTTACGCAGTATTTT.

This clonotype rates as medium-sized (0.01 to 0.1%). This chain links TRBV6-1 with TRBJ1-2, with D uncertain. The CDR3 length is 16 residues. Trimming cost V 7 bases and J 6 bases, with 24 bases left between them. Per germline, CDR1 MNHNS and CDR2 SASEGT. The CDR3 region has the DNA TGTGCCAGCACCCAGAACCCCCCACGCGCTTTTAATGGCTACACCTTC. It yields the protein CASTQNPPRAFNGYTF.

This clonotype was seen repeatedly, ten times or more. V gene TRBV20-1 combines with J gene TRBJ1-3; D not resolved. This CDR3 spans 14 amino acids. Germline CDR1 reads DFQATT; CDR2 reads SNEGSKA (reference sequence). V lost 0 bases and J lost 1, with 7 bases in between. CDR3 amino acids: CSARDLTSGNTIYF. The CDR3 coding sequence is TGCAGTGCTAGAGATTTAACATCTGGAAACACCATATATTTT.

On this clonotype: Just one base apart from a much larger clone, this may be a read error. The V and J genes are TRBV3-1 and TRBJ2-1, with D possibly matching TRBD1 (6 bases). Germline CDR1 LGHDT, CDR2 YNNKEL (reference sequence). The CDR3 is 18 residues long. The CDR3 nucleotides are TGTGCCAGCAGCCAAGATCCCCGACAGGCCAGCTCCTACAATGAGCAGCTCTTC. This sequence encodes CASSQDPRQASSYNEQLF.

This clonotype is medium-sized by share. This chain connects TRBV2 to TRBJ1-1; possible D gene TRBD1, 6 bases. Trimming took 3 bases from V and 1 from J, leaving 12 bases between them. Looked up from germline, CDR1 is SNHLY and CDR2 is FYNNEI. This CDR3 spans 15 amino acids. The CDR3 bases are TGTGCCAGCAGTGAGGCGACAGGTCCGAACACTGAAGCTTTCTTT. Protein product: CASSEATGPNTEAFF.

By proportion, this clonotype is medium-sized. This sequence joins TRBV25-1 and TRBJ1-1, with D possibly matching TRBD1 (5 bases). The CDR3 contains 13 residues. With 8 bases removed from V and 0 bases from J, the gap between germline ends came to 10 bases. Germline CDR1 is MGHDK and CDR2 is SYGVNS. The CDR3: CASLDRMNTEAFF. CDR3 nucleotide sequence: TGTGCCAGCCTTGACAGAATGAACACTGAAGCTTTCTTT.

By share, this clonotype counts as medium-sized (0.01 to 0.1%). This rearrangement joins TRBV9 to TRBJ2-2; weak D call: TRBD2 (5 bases). Germline-derived CDR1 and CDR2 are SGDLS and YYNGEE. The V and J ends lost 0 bases and 6 bases respectively, with 9 bases between them. The CDR3 runs to 14 residues. The CDR3 loop reads CASSVDLASGELFF. The CDR3 bases are TGTGCCAGCAGCGTAGATCTAGCCTCCGGGGAGCTGTTTTTT. Variable domain in full (rest from reference TRBV9 and TRBJ2-2): DSGVTQTPKHLITATGQRVTLRCSPRSGDLSVYWYQQSLDQGLQFLIQYYNGEERAKGNILERFSAQQFPDLHSELNLSSLELGDSALYFCASSVDLASGELFFGEGSRLTVL.

This clonotype is classed as large. V is TRBV6-5 and J is TRBJ2-1, with 12 bases aligning to TRBD2. With 0 bases clipped from V and 10 bases from J, the junction kept 4 bases outside the gene matches. The length of the CDR3 is 15 residues. Germline V gives CDR1 MNHEY, CDR2 SVGAGI. CDR3 DNA: TGTGCCAGCAGTTACTCACGGACTAGCGGGATCGAGCAGTTCTTC. Translation: CASSYSRTSGIEQFF.

Only a few counts were recorded for this clonotype. The V gene is TRBV20-1, the J gene TRBJ2-3; 10 bases align to TRBD2. Germline-derived CDR1 and CDR2 are DFQATT and SNEGSKA (reference sequence). The CDR3 is made up of 17 amino acids. V gave up 5 bases and J gave up 3 bases; unmatched junction bases: 14. The CDR3 sequence: CSAQRGAGGPGTDTQYF. DNA for the CDR3: TGCAGTGCTCAGAGGGGAGCGGGAGGGCCTGGAACAGATACGCAGTATTTT.

Concerning this clonotype itself: This may arise from a read error, as a much more abundant clone is one base away. V and J are TRBV20-1 and TRBJ2-7, with TRBD2 identical over 11 bases. V lost 3 bases and J lost 6; bases outside the gene matches: 4. Germline V gene sequence: CDR1 DFQATT, CDR2 SNEGSKA (reference sequence). CDR3 length: 13 residues. The CDR3 DNA is TGCAGTGCTAGCCTAGCGGGGGGCTGCGAGCAGTACTTC. The encoded protein is CSASLAGGCEQYF.

This clonotype appeared a few times. The V gene is TRBV9, the J gene TRBJ2-1; a weak D match, TRBD1 (5 bases). V shed 1 base and J shed 5 bases, with 10 bases lying between them. The CDR3 consists of 14 residues. Looked up from germline, CDR1 is SGDLS and CDR2 is YYNGEE. The CDR3 DNA sequence: TGTGCCAGCAGCGTACAGGGCTGGCACAATGAGCAGTTCTTC. Its protein product is CASSVQGWHNEQFF.